The present entry profiles one T cell receptor beta chain with its context. What this receptor recognizes is not known. Qualities for individual bases were not recorded, and no much larger clone is one base off. The data derive from a study of CD8 T cells in Susac syndrome (dated by TCRdb to about 2019). The study in broad terms: The study used repertoire sequencing to test whether antigen drove CD8+ T cell activation and differentiation in Susac syndrome. The clonality of the CD8+ T cell repertoire was compared across approximately 11 healthy donors, some 14 Susac syndrome patients and about 16 multiple sclerosis patients. The full study reports these points: The number of individuals in the TCR sequencing and HLA analysis was acknowledged as relatively small.

Peripheral blood CD8+ and CD4+ T cells from healthy donors, Susac syndrome patients and multiple sclerosis patients were profiled by high-throughput TCR beta sequencing. Treatment-naive patients with stable or active relapsing-remitting disease fulfilling revised McDonald criteria were used as multiple sclerosis controls. CD8+ TEMRA cells were enriched by FACS, while bulk CD8+ and CD4+ T cells were purified by magnetic negative isolation. Blood was collected in EDTA tubes and processed within 24 hours, with PBMCs isolated through density gradient centrifugation. PBMCs intended for TCR sequencing were cryopreserved in liquid nitrogen and thawed later in a water bath at 37 degrees C. Purity of sorted or isolated CD4+, CD8+ and CD8+ TEMRA cells was at least 90%. RNA was extracted with the RNeasy kit and 0.5 to 1 ug was reverse transcribed using random hexamers. TCR beta CDR3 regions were amplified with the immunoSEQ multiplex PCR assay covering 54 Vbeta and 13 Jbeta segments. PCR amplification bias was corrected using a synthetic template baseline for primer optimization and computational correction. Regarding the original processing steps: Only productive sequences were kept, with reads annotated to V, D and J genes according to IMGT and analyzed in immunoSEQ Analyzer. To calculate clonality, Shannon entropy was normalized by log2 of the number of productive unique sequences and then subtracted from one. Public and private clones were assessed among the 100 most prevalent clones of each patient and control. Clones were defined as Susac-specific when absent from the healthy and MS cohorts, from about 1,100 published viral clones and from other ImmuneACCESS disease sequences. TCRdb redid the processing of the public reads, applying fastp at Q25 and MiXCR, and retained in-frame beta chains. All rows with the same CDR3 protein become a single entry with the most common DNA and genes. Clone size and V and J calls follow TCRdb, not the original study. The sample table holds 200,000 to 250,000 distinct CDR3 sequences, of which approximately 90% were seen once. Together, the top ten hold approximately 0.13% of the sample.

The germline V gene specifies MDHEN as CDR1 and SYDVKM as CDR2. The CDR3 covers 14 residues, taking in both the cysteine and the phenylalanine. CDR3 DNA only is kept here, 42 bases in frame from base 1. The junction shows trimming of 2 bases on V and 6 bases on J, plus 12 bases between the germline ends. The sequence is built from TRBV28 and TRBJ2-3, with no confidently assigned D gene. The sequenced material came from CD8+ T cells from PBMCs. The TCR comes from a human donor with multiple sclerosis. CDR3 reads: CASSLRQFADTQYF. The DNA sequence follows: TGTGCCAGCAGTTTACGGCAGTTCGCGGATACGCAGTATTTT.